This T cell receptor beta chain appears in the sequencing data of a study of CD8 T cells in ankylosing spondylitis (dated by TCRdb to about 2017). Context from the whole study: T cell receptor beta repertoires were profiled in healthy donors and ankylosing spondylitis patients so that disease-linked TCR variants could be found. Peripheral blood was sampled, and synovial fluid was also collected from ankylosing spondylitis patients. The full study cohort comprised around 23 ankylosing spondylitis patients and roughly 100 healthy donors.

The run used an Illumina HiSeq 2500. TCR beta libraries were prepared by quantitative 5'-RACE with molecular barcodes. From the authors' description of their analysis: To identify disease-linked TCR variants, a new computational method was used, one built on a probabilistic model of VDJ rearrangement. TCRdb handled the public reads itself, with Q25 trimming in fastp and clone calling in MiXCR, and kept productive beta chains. Each entry merges the rows of one CDR3 protein and shows their most common DNA and genes. The V and J calls were determined by TCRdb, not by the authors. The table for this sample lists about 250,000 distinct CDR3 sequences; roughly 32% of them were counted only once. Approximately 4% of the sample lies in the top ten. There are a few counts of this clonotype. Its antigen has not been determined. No clone much larger than this one lies a single base away; base qualities are absent.

The study at large found these results: Some of the motif variants had been reported before in the synovial fluid and blood of reactive arthritis patients, a finding that suggests common disease-initiation mechanisms. The disease-linked clones were reported as significantly enriched in matched synovial fluid samples from ankylosing spondylitis patients. Blood from ankylosing spondylitis patients appeared to be characterized by a TCR beta motif made up of several highly homologous amino acid variants. The disease-linked clones showed a CD8+ phenotype and occurred at relatively low frequencies in peripheral blood.

The germline V gene supplies CDR1 SGDLS and CDR2 YYNGEE. Inclusive of the bounding cysteine and phenylalanine, the CDR3 is 12 residues long. Only the CDR3 region is kept as DNA, spanning 36 bases read in frame from base 1. V is shortened by 0 bases, J by 9 bases, and the region joining them spans 7 bases. The rearrangement joined TRBV9 to TRBJ2-1, with an unclear D gene assignment. The receptor was isolated from a male donor with ankylosing spondylitis or in good health (not recorded which). The specimen was blood, either unsorted or a sorted T cell fraction (not recorded which). The encoded CDR3 is CASSVGAVEQFF. DNA sequence: TGTGCCAGCAGCGTAGGCGCAGTTGAGCAGTTCTTC.